This T cell receptor beta chain appears in the sequencing data of a study of OX40 agonist ivuxolimab in advanced cancers. The study, taken as a whole, reports: Expanded clones were, on average, more numerous in CD8+ T cells than in CD4+.

The CDR3 contains 11 residues. V was clipped by 8 bases and J by 0 bases, with 6 bases between them. Of note for this clone: What it binds is unknown.

Libraries were prepared by immunoSEQ multiplex PCR; TCRdb keeps only in-frame clonotypes and omits some of them. Of 7,000 or so clones in the sample, about 70% were seen once. Autoimmune disease history or systemic immunosuppression excluded patients. This chain joins TRBV5-7 and TRBJ2-7; no definite D call. TRBV5-7 is an ORF for which the function is uncertain. Sequencing was performed on CD4+ or CD8+ T cells sorted from blood, taken in a trial of the OX40 agonist ivuxolimab. The source is an adult with an advanced solid tumor such as melanoma, head and neck, liver or kidney cancer. The chain's CDR3 is CARSLSYEQYF. CDR3 nucleotides: TGTGCCAGAAGTCTCTCCTACGAGCAGTACTTC.